This T cell receptor (beta chain) was captured in a study of graft-versus-host responses after intestinal transplantation. Background on the study: Anti-thymocyte globulin induction preceded two to four years of tacrolimus and steroid maintenance in all recipients. Overall study results and limits: Present in recipient marrow, GvH clones included some that appeared first in ileum or blood.

Trimming pared 1 base from V and 9 bases from J, leaving 13 bases between. The CDR3 extends over 14 amino acids. Germline loops: CDR1 SEHNR, CDR2 FQNEAQ (reference sequence). Remarks on this clone: Its antigen is still unknown.

Sequencing was performed with immunoSEQ multiplex PCR; in TCRdb, only in-frame clones are kept and a portion is missing. Of around 78,000 clones detected, 80% to 90% appear once; the ten largest clones hold under 9.5%. V usage is TRBV7-9 and J usage is TRBJ2-1; D is perhaps TRBD1 (5 bases). This TCR was recovered from a human donor who was the organ donor for an intestinal transplant. Sequences were derived from unstimulated CD8+ T cells sorted from spleen or lymph node cells, sampled before transplant. DNA of the CDR3: TGTGCCAGCAGCTTAGGACCTCTCAGGGCTGAGCAGTTCTTC. Translating it yields CASSLGPLRAEQFF. Full variable domain (missing parts from reference TRBV7-9 and TRBJ2-1): DTGVSQNPRHKITKRGQNVTFRCDPISEHNRLYWYRQTLGQGPEFLTYFQNEAQLEKSRLLSDRFSAERPKGSFSTLEIQRTEQGDSAMYLCASSLGPLRAEQFFGPGTRLTVL.